Presented here are 30 T cell receptor beta chains from one specimen sequenced in a study of human thymus T cells (dated by TCRdb to 2018 to 2021). Thymus tissue was obtained as surgical resects removed during corrective cardiac surgery. Preparation of the library involved the immunoSEQ multiplex PCR assay. TCRdb obtained this table from immuneACCESS and retained in-frame rearrangements with V and J assigned. These tables miss some clones; where compared with another copy, unresolved V genes account for less than half of the shortfall, and the remainder is unexplained. The sample data list about 78,000 clones, and nearly 98% of these were observed just once. Jointly, the top ten make up 0.025% to 0.035% of the sample. Sequencing was done on a sample of thymus tissue. Receptor source: a boy under two years old with a congenital heart defect but otherwise immunologically healthy.

This chain uses TRBV5-1 with TRBJ2-7, with 8 bases fitting TRBD2. The CDR3 spans 16 residues. Trimming took 4 bases from V and 1 from J; bases not matched to a gene: 10. From germline, CDR1 is SGHRS and CDR2 YFSETQ. The CDR3 sequence is CASSAPSGGNSYEQYF. The CDR3 nucleotides are TGCGCCAGCAGCGCGCCCTCGGGGGGGAATTCCTACGAGCAGTACTTC.

The chain recombines TRBV27 with TRBJ1-1, with 8 positions matching TRBD1. In germline, CDR1 is MNHEY, CDR2 SMNVEV (reference sequence). There are 11 residues in the CDR3. With V trimmed by 5 bases and J by 11 bases, 4 bases remained unmatched. This CDR3 reads CASSGSGGAFF. The CDR3 DNA follows: TGTGCCAGCAGTGGTTCAGGGGGCGCTTTCTTT.

CDR3 loop: CSVGKQNTGELFF. The DNA of the CDR3 is TGCAGCGTTGGCAAACAGAACACCGGGGAGCTGTTTTTT. V usage is TRBV29-1 and J usage is TRBJ2-2; D uncertain. The germline CDR1 and CDR2 sequences are SQVTM and ANQGSEA. The CDR3 length is 13 residues. Trimming left V 4 bases short and J 1 base short, with 7 bases between.

The genes are TRBV4-2 and TRBJ1-2, with 7 bases that match TRBD1. CDR1 LGHNA and CDR2 YNFKEQ come from the germline V gene. V was clipped by 0 bases and J by 3 bases; unmatched bases: 7. The CDR3 has 16 residues. CDR3 loop: CASSQDRLGGDYGYTF. The CDR3 DNA follows: TGTGCCAGCAGCCAAGATCGGTTAGGGGGCGACTATGGCTACACCTTC.

About this clone itself: Other DNA sequences within the sample encode an identical CDR3. The chain has TRBV27 and TRBJ2-2; D uncertain. Between the trimmed V and J ends, which lost 5 bases and 5 bases, there was a span of 9 bases. This CDR3 has 13 residues. Germline-derived CDR1 and CDR2 are MNHEY and SMNVEV (reference sequence). The CDR3 DNA is TGTGCCAGCAGTCCCCGACGAACCGGGGAGCTGTTTTTT. Translation: CASSPRRTGELFF.

The chain recombines TRBV11-1 with TRBJ2-5; 7 bases map to TRBD1. Germline loops: CDR1 SGHAT, CDR2 FQDESV (reference sequence). V trimming: 5 bases; J trimming: 0 bases; junction bases outside the gene matches: 9. This CDR3 region has 16 residues. DNA for the CDR3: TGTGCCAGCAGCCGAACTCGACAGGGATACCAAGAGACCCAGTACTTC. Amino acids: CASSRTRQGYQETQYF.

The V call is TRBV7-9, the J call TRBJ2-5; 7 positions agree with TRBD2. Germline CDR1 reads SEHNR; CDR2 reads FQNEAQ (reference sequence). The CDR3 has 16 residues. V lost 3 bases, J lost 7 bases, and 14 bases stayed unmatched. CDR3: CASSFRGASGEGTQYF. DNA of the CDR3: TGTGCCAGCAGCTTTCGTGGGGCTAGCGGAGAAGGGACCCAGTACTTC.

This chain joins TRBV4-3 and TRBJ1-1; no clear D. Trimming removed 1 base at V and 1 base at J, with 16 bases between. The CDR3 has 17 amino acids. Germline V gene lookup returns CDR1 LGHNA and CDR2 YSLEER. CDR3 residues: CASSQVWRPSTNTEAFF. For the CDR3, the DNA is TGCGCCAGCAGCCAAGTCTGGCGGCCCAGTACGAACACTGAAGCTTTCTTT.

The genes are TRBV30 and TRBJ1-3, with no clear D. CDR1 and CDR2 from the germline V gene are GTSNPN and SVGIG (reference sequence). The V gene lost 0 bases and the J gene lost 0 bases, with 12 bases spanning the gap. CDR3 length: 16 amino acids. This chain's CDR3 is CAWSVPRRSSGNTIYF. CDR3 DNA: TGTGCCTGGAGTGTACCGCGACGGAGCTCTGGAAACACCATATATTTT.

The count of this clone is one. V and J are TRBV5-8 and TRBJ2-2; the match to TRBD2 covers 15 bases. The CDR3 length is 18 residues. Per the germline V gene, CDR1 is SGHTS and CDR2 is YDEGEE. V trimming: 4 bases; J trimming: 2 bases; junction bases outside the gene matches: 6. For the CDR3, the DNA is TGTGCCAGCAGCAGAGGACTAGCGGGGGGGCGCAACACCGGGGAGCTGTTTTTT. Translating gives CASSRGLAGGRNTGELFF.

The chain carries TRBV7-2 and TRBJ2-7; 13 nucleotides match TRBD2. The CDR3 is made up of 15 amino acids. V lost 3 bases to trimming and J lost 2 bases; unmatched junction nucleotides: 1. Germline V lookup: CDR1 SGHTA, CDR2 FQGNSA. Here the CDR3 reads CASSLTSGGTYEQYF. The CDR3 DNA reads as TGTGCCAGCAGCTTGACTAGCGGGGGGACCTACGAGCAGTACTTC.

The V gene is TRBV2, the J gene TRBJ2-7, with D unresolved. Per germline, CDR1 SNHLY and CDR2 FYNNEI. The CDR3 is 18 amino acids. Deletions cut 11 bases from V and 3 bases from J, with 32 bases between. CDR3 sequence (DNA): TGTGCCGGATCCAAGGCGACCGAGCAAGAAAGGGATATCTACGAGCAGTACTTC. Protein sequence: CAGSKATEQERDIYEQYF.

The rearrangement uses TRBV5-1 and TRBJ1-1; 11 bases fit TRBD1. The CDR3 length is 16 residues. CDR1 and CDR2 from the germline V gene are SGHRS and YFSETQ. Germline trimming cut 4 bases from V and 5 bases from J; bases unmatched to any gene: 10. The CDR3 sequence: CASSHGQGAVGTEAFF. The CDR3 nucleotides are TGCGCCAGCAGCCACGGACAGGGGGCCGTGGGGACTGAAGCTTTCTTT.

Here the CDR3 DNA reads TGTGCCAGCAGTGCCCGGGACAGGGAAAGTTTTAAACCTGAAGCTTTCTTT. Translation gives CASSARDRESFKPEAFF. V usage is TRBV7-6 and J usage is TRBJ1-1; 9 nucleotides match TRBD1. There are 17 residues in the CDR3. Germline V gene data show CDR1 as SGHVS and CDR2 as FNYEAQ. V lost 6 bases and J lost 6; bases outside the gene matches: 17.

The chain combines TRBV28 with TRBJ1-2, with TRBD1 matching over 7 bases. The length of the CDR3 is 13 residues. The junction had 6 bases not matched to a gene; V was cut back by 5 bases and J by 6 bases. Germline CDR1 MDHEN, CDR2 SYDVKM. This CDR3 reads CASSPGTDNGYTF. CDR3 in DNA: TGTGCCAGCAGTCCTGGGACAGACAATGGCTACACCTTC.

The chain joins TRBV5-1 to TRBJ1-2; D call uncertain. In germline, CDR1 is SGHRS, CDR2 YFSETQ. The CDR3 runs to 15 residues. V lost 0 bases, J lost 3 bases, and 12 bases lay in between. CDR3 sequence (DNA): TGCGCCAGCAGCTTGGGGGAGCATAAGGACTATGGCTACACCTTC. Its protein product is CASSLGEHKDYGYTF.

The chain joins TRBV6-6 to TRBJ1-3, with unresolved D. The V end lost 6 bases, the J end lost 2 bases, and 11 bases lay between the germline ends. Germline V gene sequence: CDR1 MNHNY, CDR2 SVGAGI (reference sequence). This CDR3 is 14 amino acids long. The CDR3 bases are TGTGCCAGCAGATACGGGTCACCTGGAAACACCATATATTTT. Residues: CASRYGSPGNTIYF.

This clone was observed a single time. The chain links TRBV5-1 to TRBJ2-1; TRBD1 is a possible D gene (6 bases). The germline V and J ends were trimmed by 0 bases and 6 bases, with 10 bases remaining between them. The length of the CDR3 is 14 residues. Germline assignment: CDR1 SGHRS and CDR2 YFSETQ. Here the CDR3 reads CASSLGDKSNEQFF. The DNA for the CDR3 is TGCGCCAGCAGCTTGGGGGACAAATCCAATGAGCAGTTCTTC.

This clone came up once. The rearrangement uses TRBV7-9 and TRBJ2-6; D gene uncertain. The CDR3 length is 15 residues. Germline CDR1 SEHNR, CDR2 FQNEAQ (reference sequence). The V end was cut by 5 bases, the J end by 2 bases, with 10 bases between. CDR3 sequence reads: CASSPPAPGANVLTF. The CDR3 DNA follows: TGTGCCAGCAGCCCTCCTGCTCCTGGGGCCAACGTCCTGACTTTC. Using reference TRBV7-9 and TRBJ2-6 for the parts outside the CDR3, the full variable domain is DTGVSQNPRHKITKRGQNVTFRCDPISEHNRLYWYRQTLGQGPEFLTYFQNEAQLEKSRLLSDRFSAERPKGSFSTLEIQRTEQGDSAMYLCASSPPAPGANVLTFGAGSRLTVL.

The chain couples TRBV2 to TRBJ1-4; the D gene is possibly TRBD1 (6 bases). With 6 bases removed from V and 1 base from J, the gap between germline ends came to 21 bases. Germline CDR1 is SNHLY and CDR2 is FYNNEI. CDR3 size: 18 residues. CDR3 nucleotide sequence: TGTGCCAGCAGCACACGGGACATCCGACCCCTAACTAATGAAAAACTGTTTTTT. This codes for CASSTRDIRPLTNEKLFF.

CDR3 residues: CASSLSREVTNTEAFF. The DNA of the CDR3 is TGTGCCAGCAGTTTATCAAGGGAAGTCACGAACACTGAAGCTTTCTTT. The chain combines TRBV28 with TRBJ1-1; D unresolved. V was cut by 1 base and J by 1 base, with 13 bases left in between. The CDR3 spans 16 residues. Germline CDR1 and CDR2: MDHEN and SYDVKM.

The chain recombines TRBV5-1 with TRBJ1-2, with TRBD1 as a possible D gene (5 bases). The ends were cut back, 0 bases at V and 6 bases at J, with 12 bases in the middle. The CDR3 is 14 amino acids. Germline V CDR1 and CDR2: SGHRS, YFSETQ. Here the CDR3 DNA reads TGCGCCAGCAGCTTGGGGCGGGGGGACGATGGCTACACCTTC. Protein: CASSLGRGDDGYTF.

J is TRBJ2-7 and V is TRBV7-9; TRBD1 matches at 11 bases. The CDR3 extends over 15 amino acids. CDR1 is SEHNR, CDR2 FQNEAQ, per germline (reference sequence). V was clipped by 6 bases and J by 3 bases; unmatched bases: 7. The CDR3 loop is CASSCPGTGGYEQYF. The CDR3 DNA sequence: TGTGCCAGCAGTTGCCCCGGGACAGGGGGCTACGAGCAGTACTTC.

The CDR3 DNA sequence: TGTGCCAGCAGTGAAAGACAGAGAACGAACACCGGGGAGCTGTTTTTT. Translated, it gives CASSERQRTNTGELFF. This chain links TRBV27 with TRBJ2-2; a possible D gene is TRBD1 (5 bases). CDR3 length equals 16 residues. Looked up from germline, CDR1 is MNHEY and CDR2 is SMNVEV (reference sequence). Trimming took 5 bases from V and 0 from J, leaving 13 bases between them.

The CDR3 DNA sequence: TGTGCCAGCAGTGCCCTACAGGGAGGGGAGACCCAGTACTTC. As protein: CASSALQGGETQYF. The chain joins TRBV6-1 to TRBJ2-5, with D perhaps TRBD2 (7 bases). The CDR3 runs to 14 residues. Germline assignment: CDR1 MNHNS and CDR2 SASEGT. V was cut by 4 bases and J by 5 bases, with 14 bases left in between.

V is TRBV6-6 and J is TRBJ1-2; possible D gene TRBD1, 6 bases. The CDR3 loop spans 15 amino acids. CDR1 is MNHNY and CDR2 is SVGAGI in the germline V gene (reference sequence). V lost 2 bases to trimming and J lost 4 bases, with 14 bases between them. CDR3 sequence reads: CASSYIPDSTYGYTF. The CDR3 region has the DNA TGTGCCAGCAGTTACATTCCGGACAGTACCTATGGCTACACCTTC.

Here the CDR3 reads CSVAERQGMNTEAFF. The CDR3, as DNA: TGCAGCGTTGCGGAAAGACAGGGTATGAACACTGAAGCTTTCTTT. V usage is TRBV29-1 and J usage is TRBJ1-1; 7 nucleotides line up with TRBD1. Germline trimming cut 4 bases from V and 0 bases from J; bases unmatched to any gene: 8. CDR1 is SQVTM and CDR2 is ANQGSEA in the germline V gene. The CDR3 loop spans 15 amino acids.

The rearrangement links TRBV15 to TRBJ2-1; no clear D gene. V lost 0 bases, J lost 0 bases, and 15 bases lay in between. The CDR3 length is 18 residues. Germline values: CDR1 LNHNV, CDR2 YYDKDF (reference sequence). Here the CDR3 DNA reads TGTGCCACCAGCAGAGATAGGGAACGGTTTTTCTCCTACAATGAGCAGTTCTTC. Translated, it gives CATSRDRERFFSYNEQFF.

The gene calls are TRBV19 and TRBJ1-2; 7 nucleotides agree with TRBD1. V lost 0 bases and J lost 4; bases outside the gene matches: 2. The CDR3 extends over 14 amino acids. From germline, CDR1 is LNHDA and CDR2 SQIVND (reference sequence). The DNA of the CDR3 is TGTGCCAGTAGTATAGAGAGGGACAGCTATGGCTACACCTTC. Amino acid sequence: CASSIERDSYGYTF.

This rearrangement joins TRBV4-2 to TRBJ1-1; D not resolved. This CDR3 region has 15 residues. Trimming shortened V by 0 bases and J by 2 bases, and 10 bases separated the two germline ends. Germline loops: CDR1 LGHNA, CDR2 YNFKEQ. CDR3 amino acids: CASSQEEGVNTEAFF. CDR3 sequence (DNA): TGTGCCAGCAGCCAAGAGGAGGGTGTCAACACTGAAGCTTTCTTT.